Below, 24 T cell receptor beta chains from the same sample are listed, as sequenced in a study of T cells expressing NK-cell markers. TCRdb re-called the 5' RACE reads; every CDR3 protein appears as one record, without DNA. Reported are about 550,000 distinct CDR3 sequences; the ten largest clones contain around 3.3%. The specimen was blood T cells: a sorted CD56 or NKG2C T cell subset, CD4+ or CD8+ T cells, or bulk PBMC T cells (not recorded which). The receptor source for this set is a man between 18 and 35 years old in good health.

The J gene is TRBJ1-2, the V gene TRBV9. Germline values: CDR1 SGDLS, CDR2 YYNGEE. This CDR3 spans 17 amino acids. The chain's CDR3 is CASSVAPRTSVGYGYTF. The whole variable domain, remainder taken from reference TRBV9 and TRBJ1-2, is DSGVTQTPKHLITATGQRVTLRCSPRSGDLSVYWYQQSLDQGLQFLIQYYNGEERAKGNILERFSAQQFPDLHSELNLSSLELGDSALYFCASSVAPRTSVGYGYTFGSGTRLTVV.

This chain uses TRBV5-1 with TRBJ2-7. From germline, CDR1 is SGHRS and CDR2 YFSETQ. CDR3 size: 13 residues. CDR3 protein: CASRASGPYEQYF. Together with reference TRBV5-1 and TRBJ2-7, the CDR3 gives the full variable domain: KAGVTQTPRYLIKTRGQQVTLSCSPISGHRSVSWYQQTPGQGLQFLFEYFSETQRNKGNFPGRFSGRQFSNSRSEMNVSTLELGDSALYLCASRASGPYEQYFGPGTRLTVT.

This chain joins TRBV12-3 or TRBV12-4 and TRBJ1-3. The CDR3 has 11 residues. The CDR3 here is CASRDGNTIYF.

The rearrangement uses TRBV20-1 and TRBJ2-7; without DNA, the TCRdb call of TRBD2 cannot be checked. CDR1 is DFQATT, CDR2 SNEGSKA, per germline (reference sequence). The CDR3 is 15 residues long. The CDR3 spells CSAPASGQATYEQYF.

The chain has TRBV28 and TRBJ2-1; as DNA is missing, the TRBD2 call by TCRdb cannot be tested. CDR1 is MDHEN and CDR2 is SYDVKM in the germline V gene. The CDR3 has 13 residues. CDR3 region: CASQGLADNEQFF.

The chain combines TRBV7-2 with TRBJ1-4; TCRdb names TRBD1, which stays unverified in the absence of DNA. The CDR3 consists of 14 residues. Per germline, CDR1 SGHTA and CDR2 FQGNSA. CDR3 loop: CASSRDRGREKLFF.

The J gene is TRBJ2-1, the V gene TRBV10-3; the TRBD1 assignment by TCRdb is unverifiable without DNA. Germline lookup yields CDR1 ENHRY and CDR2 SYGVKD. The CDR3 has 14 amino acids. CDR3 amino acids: CASQTGGQFNEQFF.

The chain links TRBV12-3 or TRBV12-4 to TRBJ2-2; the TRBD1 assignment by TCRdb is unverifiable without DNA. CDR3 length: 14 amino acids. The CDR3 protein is CASTRQGATGELFF.

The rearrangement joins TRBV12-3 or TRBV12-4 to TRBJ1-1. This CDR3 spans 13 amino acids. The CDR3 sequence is CASSKGVFAEAFF.

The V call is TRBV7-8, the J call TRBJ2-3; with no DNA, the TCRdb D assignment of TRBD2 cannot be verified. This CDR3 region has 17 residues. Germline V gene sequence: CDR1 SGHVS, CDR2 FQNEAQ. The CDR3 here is CASSLVGSGRITDTQYF. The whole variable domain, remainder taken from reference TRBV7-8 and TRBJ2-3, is GAGVSQSPRYKVAKRGQDVALRCDPISGHVSLFWYQQALGQGPEFLTYFQNEAQLDKSGLPSDRFFAERPEGSVSTLKIQRTQQEDSAVYLCASSLVGSGRITDTQYFGPGTRLTVL.

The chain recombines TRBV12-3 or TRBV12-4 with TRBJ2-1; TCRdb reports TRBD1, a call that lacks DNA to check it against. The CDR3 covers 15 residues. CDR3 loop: CASSPQGRIGMGQFF.

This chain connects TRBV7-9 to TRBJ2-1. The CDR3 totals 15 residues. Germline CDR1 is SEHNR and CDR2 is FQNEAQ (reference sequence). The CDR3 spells CASSPVLGSYNEQFF. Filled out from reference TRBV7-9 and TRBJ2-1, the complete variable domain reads DTGVSQNPRHKITKRGQNVTFRCDPISEHNRLYWYRQTLGQGPEFLTYFQNEAQLEKSRLLSDRFSAERPKGSFSTLEIQRTEQGDSAMYLCASSPVLGSYNEQFFGPGTRLTVL.

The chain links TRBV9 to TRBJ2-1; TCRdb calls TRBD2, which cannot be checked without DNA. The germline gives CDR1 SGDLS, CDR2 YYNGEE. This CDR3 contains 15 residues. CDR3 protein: CASSVSSPGGDEQFF.

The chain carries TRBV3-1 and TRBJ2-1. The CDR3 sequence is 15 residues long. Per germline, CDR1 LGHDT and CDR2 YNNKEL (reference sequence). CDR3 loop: CASSQSPSQYNEQFF.

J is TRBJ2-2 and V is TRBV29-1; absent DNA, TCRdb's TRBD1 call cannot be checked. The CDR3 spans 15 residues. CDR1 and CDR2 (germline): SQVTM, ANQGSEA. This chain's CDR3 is CSVDQGTGEAGELFF.

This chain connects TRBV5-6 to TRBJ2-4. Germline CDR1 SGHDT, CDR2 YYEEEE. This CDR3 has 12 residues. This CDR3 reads CASSIMRNIQYF.

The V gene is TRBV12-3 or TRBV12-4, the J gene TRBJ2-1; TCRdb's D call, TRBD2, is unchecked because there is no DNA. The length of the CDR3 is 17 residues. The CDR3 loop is CASSAPTSGSSYNEQFF.

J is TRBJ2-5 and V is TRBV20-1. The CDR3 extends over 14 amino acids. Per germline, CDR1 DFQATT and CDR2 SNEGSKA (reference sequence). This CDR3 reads CSARVSKAQETQYF.

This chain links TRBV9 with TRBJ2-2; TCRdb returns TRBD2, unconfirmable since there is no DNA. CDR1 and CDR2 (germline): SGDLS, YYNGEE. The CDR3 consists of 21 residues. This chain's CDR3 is CASSARDSRLRLAGGTGELFF.

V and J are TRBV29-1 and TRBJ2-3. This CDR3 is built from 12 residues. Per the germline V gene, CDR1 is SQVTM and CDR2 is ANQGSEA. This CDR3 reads CSVGVLTDTQYF.

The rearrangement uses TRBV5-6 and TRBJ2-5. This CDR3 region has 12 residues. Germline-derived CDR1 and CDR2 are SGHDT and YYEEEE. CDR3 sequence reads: CATTLRGETQYF.

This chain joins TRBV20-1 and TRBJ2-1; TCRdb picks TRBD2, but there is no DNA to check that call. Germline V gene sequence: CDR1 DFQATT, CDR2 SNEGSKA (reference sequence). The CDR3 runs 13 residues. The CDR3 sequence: CSATPLVAGEQFF.

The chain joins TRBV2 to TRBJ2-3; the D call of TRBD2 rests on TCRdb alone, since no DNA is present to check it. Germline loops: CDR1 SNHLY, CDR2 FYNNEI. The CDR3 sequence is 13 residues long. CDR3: CASSPDYTDTQYF.

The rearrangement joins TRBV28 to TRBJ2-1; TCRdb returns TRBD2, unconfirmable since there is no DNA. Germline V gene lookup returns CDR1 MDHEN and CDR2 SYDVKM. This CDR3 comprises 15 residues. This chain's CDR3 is CASSFEGGSYNEQFF. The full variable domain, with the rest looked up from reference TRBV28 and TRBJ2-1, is DVKVTQSSRYLVKRTGEKVFLECVQDMDHENMFWYRQDPGLGLRLIYFSYDVKMKEKGDIPEGYSVSREKKERFSLILESASTNQTSMYLCASSFEGGSYNEQFFGPGTRLTVL.